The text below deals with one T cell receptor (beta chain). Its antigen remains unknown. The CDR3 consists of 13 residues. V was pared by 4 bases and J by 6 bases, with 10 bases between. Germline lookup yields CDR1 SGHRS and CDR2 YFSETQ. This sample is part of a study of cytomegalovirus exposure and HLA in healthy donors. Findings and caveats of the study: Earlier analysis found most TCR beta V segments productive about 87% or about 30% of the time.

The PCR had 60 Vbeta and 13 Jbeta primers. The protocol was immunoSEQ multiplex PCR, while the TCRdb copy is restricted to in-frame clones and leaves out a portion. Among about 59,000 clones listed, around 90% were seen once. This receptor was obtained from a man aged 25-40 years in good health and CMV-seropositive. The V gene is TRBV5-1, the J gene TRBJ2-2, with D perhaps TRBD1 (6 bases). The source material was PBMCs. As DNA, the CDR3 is TGCGCCAGCAGCACAGGGAATGCCGGGGAGCTGTTTTTT. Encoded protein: CASSTGNAGELFF. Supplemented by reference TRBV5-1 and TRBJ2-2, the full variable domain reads KAGVTQTPRYLIKTRGQQVTLSCSPISGHRSVSWYQQTPGQGLQFLFEYFSETQRNKGNFPGRFSGRQFSNSRSEMNVSTLELGDSALYLCASSTGNAGELFFGEGSRLTVL.